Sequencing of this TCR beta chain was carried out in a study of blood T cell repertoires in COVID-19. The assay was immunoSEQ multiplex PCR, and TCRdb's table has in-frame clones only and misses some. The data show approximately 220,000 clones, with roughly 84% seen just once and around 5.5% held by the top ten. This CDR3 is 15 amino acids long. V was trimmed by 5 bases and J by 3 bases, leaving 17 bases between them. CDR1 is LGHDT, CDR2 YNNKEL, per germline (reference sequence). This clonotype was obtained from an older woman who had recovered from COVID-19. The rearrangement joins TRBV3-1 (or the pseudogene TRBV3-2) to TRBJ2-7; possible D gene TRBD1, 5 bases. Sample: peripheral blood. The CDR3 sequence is CASSLSLYRRYEQYF. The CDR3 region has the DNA TGTGCCAGCAGCTTAAGCCTCTACAGGCGCTACGAGCAGTACTTC.